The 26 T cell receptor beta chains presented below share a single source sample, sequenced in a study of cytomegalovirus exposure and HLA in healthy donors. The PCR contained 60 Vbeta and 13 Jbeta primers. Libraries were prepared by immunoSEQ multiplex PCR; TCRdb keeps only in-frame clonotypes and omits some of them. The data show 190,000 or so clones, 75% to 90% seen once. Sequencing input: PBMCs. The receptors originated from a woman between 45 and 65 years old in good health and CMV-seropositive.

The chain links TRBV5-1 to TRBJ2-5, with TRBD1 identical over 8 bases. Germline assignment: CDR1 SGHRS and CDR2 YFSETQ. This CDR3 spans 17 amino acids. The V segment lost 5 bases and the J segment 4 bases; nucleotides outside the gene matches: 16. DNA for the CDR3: TGCGCCAGCAGTTGGGGGGCAGGGGGCCCGGTAAGAGAGACCCAGTACTTC. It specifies CASSWGAGGPVRETQYF.

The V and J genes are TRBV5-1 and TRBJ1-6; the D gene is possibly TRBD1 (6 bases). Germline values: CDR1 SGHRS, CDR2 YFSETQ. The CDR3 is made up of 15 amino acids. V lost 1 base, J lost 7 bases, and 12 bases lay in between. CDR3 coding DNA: TGCGCCAGCAGCTTGTCATCAGGGGTAAATTCACCCCTCCACTTT. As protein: CASSLSSGVNSPLHF.

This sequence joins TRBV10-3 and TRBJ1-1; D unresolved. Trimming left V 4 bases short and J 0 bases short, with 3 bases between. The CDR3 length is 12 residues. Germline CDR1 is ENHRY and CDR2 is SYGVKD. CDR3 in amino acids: CAISAVNTEAFF. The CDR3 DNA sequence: TGTGCCATCAGTGCGGTGAACACTGAAGCTTTCTTT.

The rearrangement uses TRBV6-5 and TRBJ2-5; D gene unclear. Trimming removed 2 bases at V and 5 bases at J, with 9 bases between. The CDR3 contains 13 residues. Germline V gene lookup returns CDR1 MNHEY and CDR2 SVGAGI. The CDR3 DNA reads TGTGCCAGCAGTTACGCCCTCGCGGAGACCCAGTACTTC. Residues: CASSYALAETQYF.

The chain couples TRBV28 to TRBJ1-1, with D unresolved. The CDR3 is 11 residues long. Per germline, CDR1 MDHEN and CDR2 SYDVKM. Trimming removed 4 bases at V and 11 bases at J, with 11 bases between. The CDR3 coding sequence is TGTGCCAGCAGTTGGAACCAGAGGGCTTTCTTT. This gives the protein CASSWNQRAFF.

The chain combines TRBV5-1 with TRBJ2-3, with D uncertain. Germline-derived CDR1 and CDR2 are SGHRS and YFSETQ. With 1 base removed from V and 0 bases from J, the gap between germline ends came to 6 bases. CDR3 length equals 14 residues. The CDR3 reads CASSLSDSTDTQYF. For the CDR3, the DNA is TGCGCCAGCAGCTTGAGCGATAGCACAGATACGCAGTATTTT.

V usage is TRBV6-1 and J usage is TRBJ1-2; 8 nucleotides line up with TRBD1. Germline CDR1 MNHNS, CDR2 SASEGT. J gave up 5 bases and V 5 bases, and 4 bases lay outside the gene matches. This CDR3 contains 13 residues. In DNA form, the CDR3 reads TGTGCCAGCAGTCAAACAGGGGGGTATGGCTACACCTTC. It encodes CASSQTGGYGYTF.

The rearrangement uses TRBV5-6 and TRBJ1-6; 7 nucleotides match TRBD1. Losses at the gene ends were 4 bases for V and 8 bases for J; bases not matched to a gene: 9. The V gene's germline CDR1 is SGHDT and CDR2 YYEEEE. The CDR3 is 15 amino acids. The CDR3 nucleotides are TGTGCCAGCAGCACGCCAGGGGGGTATGATTCACCCCTCCACTTT. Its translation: CASSTPGGYDSPLHF.

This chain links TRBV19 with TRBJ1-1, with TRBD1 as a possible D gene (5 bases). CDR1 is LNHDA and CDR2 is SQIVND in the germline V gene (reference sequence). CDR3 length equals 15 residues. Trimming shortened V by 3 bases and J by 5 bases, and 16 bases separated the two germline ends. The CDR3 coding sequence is TGTGCCAGTAGTATGGGGGGTGGGGCATGGACTGAAGCTTTCTTT. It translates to CASSMGGGAWTEAFF.

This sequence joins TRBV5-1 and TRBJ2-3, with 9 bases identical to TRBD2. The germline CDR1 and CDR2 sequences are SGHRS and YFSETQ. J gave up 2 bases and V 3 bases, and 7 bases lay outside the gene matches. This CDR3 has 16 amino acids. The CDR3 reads CASSSLTSGHTDTQYF. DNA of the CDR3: TGCGCCAGCAGCTCCCTGACTAGCGGACACACAGATACGCAGTATTTT.

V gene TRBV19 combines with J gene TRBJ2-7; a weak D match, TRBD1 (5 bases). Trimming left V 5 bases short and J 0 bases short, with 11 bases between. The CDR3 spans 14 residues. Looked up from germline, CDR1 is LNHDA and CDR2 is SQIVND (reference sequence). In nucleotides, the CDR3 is TGTGCCAGTAGTCGACTCGACAGCTCCTACGAGCAGTACTTC. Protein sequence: CASSRLDSSYEQYF.

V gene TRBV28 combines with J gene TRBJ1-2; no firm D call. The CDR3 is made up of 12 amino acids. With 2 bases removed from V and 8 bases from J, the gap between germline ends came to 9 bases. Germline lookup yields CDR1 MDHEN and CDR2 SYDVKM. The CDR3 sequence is CASSLLQAGYTF. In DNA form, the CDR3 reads TGTGCCAGCAGTTTACTACAAGCGGGCTACACCTTC.

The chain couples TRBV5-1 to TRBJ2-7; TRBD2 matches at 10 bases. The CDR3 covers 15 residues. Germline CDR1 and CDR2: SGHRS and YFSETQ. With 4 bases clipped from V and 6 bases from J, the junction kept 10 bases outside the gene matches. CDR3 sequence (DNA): TGCGCCAGCAGCAAAACTAGCGGGATTACAGTCGAGCAGTACTTC. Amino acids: CASSKTSGITVEQYF.

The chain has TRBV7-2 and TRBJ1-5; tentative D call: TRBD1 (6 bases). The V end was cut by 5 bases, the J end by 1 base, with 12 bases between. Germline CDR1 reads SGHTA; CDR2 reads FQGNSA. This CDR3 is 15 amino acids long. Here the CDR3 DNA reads TGTGCCAGCAGCCGGGGCACAGGGAGCAATCAGCCCCAGCATTTT. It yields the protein CASSRGTGSNQPQHF.

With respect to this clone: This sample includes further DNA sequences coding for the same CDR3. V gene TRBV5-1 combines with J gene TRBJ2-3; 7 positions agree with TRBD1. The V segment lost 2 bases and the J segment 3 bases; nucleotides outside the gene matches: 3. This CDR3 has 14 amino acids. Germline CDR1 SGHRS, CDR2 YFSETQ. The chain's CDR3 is CASSLAGGTDTQYF. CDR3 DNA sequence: TGCGCCAGCAGCTTAGCAGGGGGAACAGATACGCAGTATTTT.

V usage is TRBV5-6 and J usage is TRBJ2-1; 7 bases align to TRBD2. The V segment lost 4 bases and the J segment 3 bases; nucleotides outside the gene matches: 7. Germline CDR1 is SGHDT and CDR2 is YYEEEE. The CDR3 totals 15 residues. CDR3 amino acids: CASSISGSYYNEQFF. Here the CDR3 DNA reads TGTGCCAGCAGCATTAGCGGGTCCTACTACAATGAGCAGTTCTTC.

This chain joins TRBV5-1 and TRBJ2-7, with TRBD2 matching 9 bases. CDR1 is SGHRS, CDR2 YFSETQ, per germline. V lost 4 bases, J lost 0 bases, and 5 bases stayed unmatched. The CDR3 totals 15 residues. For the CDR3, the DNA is TGCGCCAGCAGCCCAGAGACTAGCGGCTCCTACGAGCAGTACTTC. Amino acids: CASSPETSGSYEQYF.

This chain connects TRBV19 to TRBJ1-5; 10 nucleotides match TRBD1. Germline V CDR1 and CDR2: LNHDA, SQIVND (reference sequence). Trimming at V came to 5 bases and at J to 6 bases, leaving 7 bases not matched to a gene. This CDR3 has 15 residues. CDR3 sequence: CASSPKDRGLQPQHF. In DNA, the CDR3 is TGTGCCAGTAGTCCCAAAGACAGGGGGCTTCAGCCCCAGCATTTT.

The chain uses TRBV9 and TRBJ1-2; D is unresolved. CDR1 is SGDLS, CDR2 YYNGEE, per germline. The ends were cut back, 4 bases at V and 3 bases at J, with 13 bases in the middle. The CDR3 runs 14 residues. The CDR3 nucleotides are TGTGCCAGCAGCCCGGCGTCGGAGGACTATGGCTACACCTTC. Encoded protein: CASSPASEDYGYTF.

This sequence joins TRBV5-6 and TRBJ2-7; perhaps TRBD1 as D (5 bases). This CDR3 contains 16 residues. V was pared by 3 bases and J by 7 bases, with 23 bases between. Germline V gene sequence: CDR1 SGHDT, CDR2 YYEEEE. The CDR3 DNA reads TGTGCCAGCAGCTCCTTGGGGCCGACCATATCGTGGGAGCAGTACTTC. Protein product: CASSSLGPTISWEQYF.

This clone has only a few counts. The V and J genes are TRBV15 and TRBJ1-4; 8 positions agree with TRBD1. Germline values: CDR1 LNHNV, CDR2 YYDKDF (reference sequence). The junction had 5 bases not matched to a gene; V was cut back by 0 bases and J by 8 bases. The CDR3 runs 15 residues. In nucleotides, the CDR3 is TGTGCCACCAGCAGAGATGACGGACAGGGCGAAAAACTGTTTTTT. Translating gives CATSRDDGQGEKLFF.

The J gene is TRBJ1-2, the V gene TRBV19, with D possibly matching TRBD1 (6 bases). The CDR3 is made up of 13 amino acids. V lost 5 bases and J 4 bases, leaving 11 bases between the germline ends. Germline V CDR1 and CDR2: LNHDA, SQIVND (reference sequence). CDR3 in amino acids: CASSSGQRYGYTF. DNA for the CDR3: TGTGCCAGTAGTTCAGGACAGCGCTATGGCTACACCTTC.

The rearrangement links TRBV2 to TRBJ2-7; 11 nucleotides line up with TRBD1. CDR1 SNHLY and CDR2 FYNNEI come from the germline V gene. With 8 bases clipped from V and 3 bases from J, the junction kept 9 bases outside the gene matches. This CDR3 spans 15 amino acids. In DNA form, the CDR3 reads TGTGCCAGCTTAAACCGGGACAGGGGGTACTACGAGCAGTACTTC. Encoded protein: CASLNRDRGYYEQYF.

The CDR3 reads CASSQGFGRDNYGYTF. CDR3 nucleotide sequence: TGCGCCAGCAGCCAAGGGTTTGGCAGGGATAACTATGGCTACACCTTC. The chain couples TRBV4-1 to TRBJ1-2; TRBD1 might be the D (5 bases). CDR1 MGHRA and CDR2 YSYEKL come from the germline V gene. The CDR3 is 16 residues long. The V and J ends lost 1 base and 1 base respectively, with 13 bases between them.

CDR3 DNA: TGCAGCGTTGAGGCGGACACAGATACGCAGTATTTT. It encodes CSVEADTDTQYF. The rearrangement uses TRBV29-1 and TRBJ2-3; no reliable D call. Germline loops: CDR1 SQVTM, CDR2 ANQGSEA. With 3 bases removed from V and 2 bases from J, the gap between germline ends came to 6 bases. CDR3 length: 12 amino acids.

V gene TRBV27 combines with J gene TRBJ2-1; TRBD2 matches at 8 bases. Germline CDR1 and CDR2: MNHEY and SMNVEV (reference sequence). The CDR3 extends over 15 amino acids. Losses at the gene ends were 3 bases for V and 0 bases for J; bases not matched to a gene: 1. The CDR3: CASSLLAGSYNEQFF. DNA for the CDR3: TGTGCCAGCAGTTTGCTAGCGGGCTCCTACAATGAGCAGTTCTTC.